Sequencing of this T cell receptor (beta chain) was carried out in a study of T cell repertoires in cytomegalovirus infection. Background on the study: CMV infection plus the matching HLA type was flagged by public TCR beta signatures.

TCRdb passed the reads through MiXCR, listing each CDR3 protein once. This sample yields some 220,000 distinct CDR3 sequences, of which about 5.9% are seen a single time; 5.5% to 6.5% belongs to the top ten. Study-level findings and limits: Carriers of CMV and the relevant HLA type were discriminated by public TCR beta frequency. It was HLA-C-restricted CMV-specific TCR beta clonotypes that dominated the response ex vivo.

The CDR3 consists of 16 residues. Germline CDR1 is MDHEN and CDR2 is SYDVKM. With respect to this clonotype: Its matching antigen is unknown. A much larger clone differs by one base, so this may be a read error.

J is TRBJ1-2 and V is TRBV28; 10 bases are a match to TRBD1. This clonotype was sampled from a human donor in good health (CMV status not recorded). Some clones in this sample may be carry-over from other donors' samples. Sequences were obtained from PBMCs. CDR3 sequence: CVSRQAAGTGDEGYTF. CDR3 coding DNA: TGTGTCAGCAGACAAGCTGCTGGGACAGGGGATGAGGGCTACACCTTC.